The entry below gives a single T cell receptor (beta chain) sequence along with its context. Clones were read by immunoSEQ multiplex PCR, and TCRdb kept only the in-frame ones, dropping some. The sample lists roughly 240,000 clones; more than 75% were seen once. The treatment here: roughly 18 received Ad26.COV2.S at low or high dose, single or two shots; a few received placebo; per-sample allocation not given. Sampling was performed 63 days after the first vaccine or placebo injection. This sample was included in a study of Ad26.COV2.S vaccination and SARS-CoV-2 variants. The CDR3 is made up of 16 amino acids. The V gene's germline CDR1 is WSHSY and CDR2 SAAADI. The trim removed 5 bases at V and 7 bases at J, leaving 10 bases unmatched.

The material was peripheral blood, obtained in a trial of Ad26.COV2.S vaccine versus placebo. V is TRBV10-2 and J is TRBJ2-3; 12 nucleotides match TRBD2. This clonotype was obtained from a person between 18 and 65 years old who received the Ad26.COV2.S COVID-19 vaccine or a placebo. The DNA of the CDR3 is TGCGCCAGCAGTCCATGGAGACTAGCGGGAGTCCATACGCAGTATTTT. Protein: CASSPWRLAGVHTQYF.